This record covers a single T cell receptor beta chain. This clonotype was detected only a few times. Its target antigen remains unknown. No base quality values were provided; no much bigger clone lies one nucleotide off. The germline V gene (reference sequence) specifies DFQATT as CDR1 and SNEGSKA as CDR2. The CDR3, cysteine through phenylalanine, is 14 amino acids long. The retained sequence is limited to the CDR3, 42 bases, with the frame set at the first base. Trimming takes 1 base from V and 6 bases from J, and the germline ends sit 12 bases apart. The sample's time point label, in plain terms: newly diagnosed GD, antithyroid drugs for less than 3 months. RNA was extracted from PBMCs in TRIzol for both TCR sequencing and RNA sequencing. The diagnosis of Graves' disease followed American Thyroid Association guidelines. Recruitment of patients was carried out at an endocrinology department in Xi'an, China. From each patient, approximately 10 milliliters of peripheral blood was collected into an EDTA anticoagulant tube. Ficoll Paque Plus density gradient separation was used to isolate PBMCs, and no additional T cell sorting was done. An Agilent 2100 Bioanalyzer and agarose gel were used to assess RNA quality, and a NanoDrop 2000 was used to measure RNA concentration.

Libraries were made using multiplex PCR. Sequenced using an Illumina HiSeq 4000. iRepertoire HTBI primers and Arm-PCR amplification of CDR3 regions were used to construct TCR beta libraries. Before sequencing, the PCR products underwent gel purification. Per the source publication's procedure: Gene usage analysis of CDR3 amino acid clonotypes used the 62 TRBV and 14 to 15 TRBJ segments found across samples. COPE and FqMerger were used to merge the filtered high-quality paired reads into contigs. Contigs were aligned with BLAST to IMGT TRBV, TRBD and TRBJ reference genes, and CDR3 was defined per IMGT. Highly expanded clones were defined as clonotypes with a frequency above 0.1%. Shannon entropy served as the measure of repertoire diversity, while the Gini coefficient captured V-J evenness. A clonotype found in more than one individual was treated as public. Clones were called with MiXCR by TCRdb after fastp trimmed the public reads at Q25, and only in-frame beta chains were retained. Rows with one shared CDR3 protein collapse into an entry with the most common genes and DNA. The V and J calls come from TCRdb's annotation, not from the publication. The sample table lists 550,000 to 600,000 distinct CDR3 sequences, roughly 16% of them with a count of one. The ten largest clones add up to around 12% of the sample.

The sample belongs to a study of regulatory T cells in long-lasting Graves disease listed by TCRdb under 2021. About the study as a whole: In the newly diagnosed Graves' disease group, patients had been taking antithyroid drugs for less than 3 months. Patients with persistent Graves' disease were compared with patients with newly diagnosed Graves' disease using TCR sequencing and RNA sequencing of peripheral blood. The study was registered as a clinical trial and conducted in China. TCR sequencing covered around 13 persistent and around 20 newly diagnosed Graves' disease patients, 33 samples in total.

Summary of the overall study and its limitations: More public clonotypes were shared among persistent patients (under 3,000) than among newly diagnosed patients (966). The authors acknowledged the small sample size as a limitation that may reduce accuracy. The study examined only peripheral blood because the primary lesion, thyroid tissue, could not be accessed. Preferential use of TRBV28, TRBJ1-2 and TRBJ2-5 was observed in persistent disease, whereas TRBV20-1 and TRBJ2-1 were favored in newly diagnosed disease. Compared with newly diagnosed patients, persistent Graves' disease patients had lower TCR Shannon entropy and fewer highly expanded clones, which suggests clonal expansion. Sequencing and analysis were restricted to the TCR beta chain.

The same sample was also used in a study of T cells in Graves' hyperthyroidism and ophthalmopathy. That second report states: Graves' hyperthyroidism was defined as stable when no progression to ophthalmopathy occurred over 18 months of follow-up. The hyperthyroidism patients were between 18 and 65 years old and newly diagnosed, with a disease duration of less than 2 months. The study excluded patients with uncontrolled infections, other autoimmune diseases, pregnancy or lactation. Clinical symptoms, serum thyroxine and TRAb, thyroid ultrasound, and orbital computed tomography formed the basis for the diagnoses. The first round of RT-PCR for the TCR CDR3 was performed with the HTBI primer set and the Qiagen OneStep RT-PCR kit. Most expanded thyroid clonotypes (frequency above 0.001) were also detected in blood, a finding suggesting that blood repertoires may reflect thyroid immune responses. Ophthalmopathy was separated from stable hyperthyroidism by a 13 V-J signature model, with roughly 88% sensitivity and 81% to 83% specificity obtained in cross-validation and 80%/75% obtained in testing. In validation, progression to ophthalmopathy was predicted by the model with 65% to 71% sensitivity and approximately 78% specificity, a median of about 6 months before onset. To identify distinguishing TCR V-J signatures, a discovery cohort of some 99 patients was used, comprising under 45 with Graves' ophthalmopathy and some 57 with stable Graves' hyperthyroidism. Prospective prediction of ophthalmopathy was tested in an independent validation cohort consisting of some 19 hyperthyroidism patients and approximately 16 patients who later progressed to ophthalmopathy. The approximately 100 discovery patients were divided at random into training and test sets in a 7:3 ratio. In about 6 Graves' hyperthyroidism patients, the study also compared T-cell repertoires from thyroid tissue with T-cell repertoires from blood. Once sampling was done, hyperthyroidism patients were given methimazole at a starting dose of 30 mg daily, whereas ophthalmopathy patients were given high-dose intravenous methylprednisolone. A second multiplex PCR round built the libraries, followed by size selection and purification. The libraries were sequenced on an Illumina HiSeq2000 using paired-end 100 bp reads. SOAPnuke was used to process the raw data, with reads discarded if the reads contained adapters or uncalled bases, had a mean Phred below 15, or lacked an exact constant-primer or identifier match. COPE v1.2.5 was used to merge high-quality paired reads, and clonotypes were defined as unique nucleotide sequences. Clonotypes were aligned to IMGT TRBV, TRBD and TRBJ reference segments using MiTCR v1.1. The analysis was restricted to V-J combinations with a frequency above 0.0001, which together covered approximately 99% of the repertoires. The TCS score was defined as F50 (clonal expansion) divided by E x V (chaos), with BLOSUM62-based TCRdist calculated between CDR3 peptides within each V-J. Welch's t-statistics and random forest reduced several hundred V-J features to 13, which were used in a naive Bayes classifier (R e1071). Sample size was not statistically predetermined, and blinding of investigators to group allocation was not performed. The paper reports TCR Vbeta CDR3 sequencing of some 140 peripheral blood samples: under 45 ophthalmopathy, fewer than 85 hyperthyroidism and 17 progressor patients.

Material: peripheral blood mononuclear cells (PBMCs), obtained at new diagnosis, from a patient treated with antithyroid drugs. The sequence derives from a man aged 18 to 29 with Graves disease. Donor details come from another sample of the same person, matched by shared clones. The chain is made from TRBV20-1 and TRBJ1-4; 6 matching bases give a weak D call of TRBD1. CDR3 sequence: CSARGQQGDEKLFF. The DNA sequence follows: TGCAGTGCTAGAGGGCAACAGGGCGATGAAAAACTGTTTTTT.